Shown below are 26 T cell receptor beta chains from a single sample sequenced in a study of CD8 T cells in ankylosing spondylitis. General study findings and limits: Within ankylosing spondylitis blood, a TCR beta motif made up of seven to nine highly homologous variants appeared to be characteristic.

TCRdb redid the calling of the 5' RACE reads with MiXCR, one entry per CDR3 protein. The sample records under 950,000 distinct CDR3 sequences, 19% being singletons. No antigen has been identified for these receptors. The sequenced sample consisted of blood, either unsorted or a sorted T cell fraction (not recorded which). These receptors were taken from a male donor with ankylosing spondylitis.

This clonotype came up many times. The chain uses TRBV18 and TRBJ2-7, with TRBD1 matching over 7 bases. Germline V gene sequence: CDR1 KGHSH, CDR2 LQKENI. V gave up 3 bases and J gave up 7 bases; unmatched junction bases: 6. The CDR3 spans 13 residues. The CDR3 nucleotides read TGTGCCAGCTCACCGGGACAGAGGGAAGAGCAGTACTTC. Its protein is CASSPGQREEQYF.

This clonotype has more than one count but fewer than ten. V is TRBV7-2 and J is TRBJ2-5, with TRBD2 matching over 9 bases. Germline assignment: CDR1 SGHTA and CDR2 FQGNSA. V shed 2 bases, J shed 5 bases, and the junction held 9 bases outside the gene matches. CDR3 length: 16 amino acids. CDR3 sequence reads: CASSLSGSGRGETQYF. Written as DNA, the CDR3 is TGTGCCAGCAGCTTAAGCGGTAGCGGGAGAGGCGAGACCCAGTACTTC.

This clonotype was detected only a few times. The chain joins TRBV4-1 to TRBJ2-1; D call uncertain. The germline gives CDR1 MGHRA, CDR2 YSYEKL. The CDR3 extends over 15 amino acids. Trimming took 0 bases from V and 2 from J, leaving 8 bases between them. CDR3 bases: TGCGCCAGCAGCCAAGATTTAGAACCCTACAATGAGCAGTTCTTC. Translating gives CASSQDLEPYNEQFF.

V is TRBV28 and J is TRBJ2-7; D gene uncertain. Germline V gives CDR1 MDHEN, CDR2 SYDVKM. The CDR3 covers 13 residues. Trimming removed 3 bases from V and 0 bases from J, with 6 bases in between. Here the CDR3 DNA reads TGTGCCAGCAGTTTTGCGGTCTCCTACGAGCAGTACTTC. It codes for CASSFAVSYEQYF. The full variable domain, completed using reference TRBV28 and TRBJ2-7, is DVKVTQSSRYLVKRTGEKVFLECVQDMDHENMFWYRQDPGLGLRLIYFSYDVKMKEKGDIPEGYSVSREKKERFSLILESASTNQTSMYLCASSFAVSYEQYFGPGTRLTVT.

This chain links TRBV5-6 with TRBJ2-5; D is undetermined. V gave up 3 bases and J gave up 1 base, with 13 bases separating them. The CDR3 covers 15 residues. Germline CDR1 and CDR2: SGHDT and YYEEEE. CDR3 nucleotide sequence: TGTGCCAGCAGCTCGTTATTAGGCCCCCAAGAGACCCAGTACTTC. It codes for CASSSLLGPQETQYF.

This clonotype was seen a handful of times. The chain uses TRBV5-1 and TRBJ2-1; TRBD2 agrees at 7 bases. V shed 0 bases, J shed 7 bases, and the junction held 4 bases outside the gene matches. This CDR3 region has 14 residues. CDR1 is SGHRS, CDR2 YFSETQ, per germline. The CDR3 loop is CASSLGSGLNEQFF. The DNA of the CDR3 is TGCGCCAGCAGCTTGGGTAGCGGGCTAAATGAGCAGTTCTTC.

The chain couples TRBV29-1 to TRBJ2-3; D might be TRBD2 (6 bases). The germline CDR1 and CDR2 sequences are SQVTM and ANQGSEA. V dropped 4 bases and J dropped 0 bases, with 11 bases sitting between them. CDR3 length equals 14 residues. CDR3 region: CSVARGSSTDTQYF. CDR3 nucleotides: TGCAGCGTTGCGCGGGGTTCTAGCACAGATACGCAGTATTTT.

This clonotype came up a few times. V and J are TRBV14 and TRBJ2-1; D gene uncertain. Germline V gives CDR1 SGHDN, CDR2 FVKESK. V was trimmed by 3 bases and J by 9 bases, leaving 12 bases between them. CDR3 length: 13 residues. In DNA form, the CDR3 reads TGTGCCAGCAGCCACCACGGTAGTCTTGAGCAGTTCTTC. This gives the protein CASSHHGSLEQFF.

CDR3: CASSHPGVSGNQPQHF. DNA of the CDR3: TGTGCCAGTAGTCACCCCGGGGTTTCGGGCAATCAGCCCCAGCATTTT. The chain uses TRBV19 and TRBJ1-5; D gene uncertain. V lost 5 bases, J lost 2 bases, and 16 bases lay in between. The germline CDR1 and CDR2 sequences are LNHDA and SQIVND (reference sequence). The CDR3 runs 16 residues.

This clonotype was observed a handful of times. V is TRBV29-1 and J is TRBJ2-1, with 8 bases lining up with TRBD2. J was trimmed by 8 bases and V by 4 bases; bases with no gene match: 7. CDR3 length: 13 amino acids. In germline, CDR1 is SQVTM, CDR2 ANQGSEA. CDR3 in DNA: TGCAGCGTTGTACCGGGGGGGCCCTATGAGCAGTTCTTC. Protein product: CSVVPGGPYEQFF.

This clonotype was detected only a few times. The rearrangement uses TRBV7-9 and TRBJ2-7; D not certain. CDR3 length: 13 amino acids. Trimming removed 3 bases from V and 7 bases from J, with 13 bases in between. Per germline, CDR1 SEHNR and CDR2 FQNEAQ (reference sequence). CDR3 amino acids: CASSLNPAQEQYF. The CDR3 DNA reads as TGTGCCAGCAGCTTGAATCCGGCCCAGGAGCAGTACTTC.

The V gene is TRBV7-2, the J gene TRBJ2-7; 7 positions match TRBD1. The germline V gene encodes CDR1 SGHTA and CDR2 FQGNSA. V trimming: 5 bases; J trimming: 4 bases; junction bases outside the gene matches: 8. The CDR3 runs 14 residues. CDR3 sequence: CASSNNRGRYEQYF. In DNA, the CDR3 is TGTGCCAGCAGCAACAACAGGGGTCGGTACGAGCAGTACTTC.

The chain uses TRBV6-1 and TRBJ1-2; D may be TRBD1 (5 bases). Germline values: CDR1 MNHNS, CDR2 SASEGT. V was clipped by 5 bases and J by 6 bases, with 19 bases between them. The CDR3 is 15 amino acids. CDR3 sequence reads: CASSKFDSPGDGYTF. The CDR3 DNA is TGTGCCAGCAGTAAATTTGACAGTCCGGGGGATGGCTACACCTTC.

This clonotype has only one observation. Given a much more abundant clone one base away, this may be a read error. Since the CDR3 does not end with the conserved phenylalanine or tryptophan, this likely comes from a read error. The V gene is TRBV18, the J gene TRBJ1-1; D call uncertain. V dropped 4 bases and J dropped 3 bases, with 9 bases sitting between them. Germline V gives CDR1 KGHSH, CDR2 LQKENI. The CDR3 spans 13 residues. This CDR3 is CASSLREDTEAFS. The CDR3 DNA reads TGTGCCAGCTCACTTAGGGAGGACACTGAAGCTTTCTCT.

In this sample, this clonotype turned up a few times. The rearrangement joins TRBV6-4 to TRBJ2-1, with 8 nucleotides matching TRBD2. There are 16 residues in the CDR3. The ends lost 6 bases at V and 2 bases at J; junction bases unmatched: 9. The germline gives CDR1 MRHNA, CDR2 SNTAGT. The CDR3 coding sequence is TGTGCCAGCAGAGAAACTTCGGGACTAGCCTACAATGAGCAGTTCTTC. Its translation: CASRETSGLAYNEQFF.

V and J are TRBV20-1 and TRBJ1-1; 7 bases align to TRBD1. The ends lost 0 bases at V and 5 bases at J; junction bases unmatched: 9. There are 15 residues in the CDR3. Per the germline V gene, CDR1 is DFQATT and CDR2 is SNEGSKA (reference sequence). In nucleotides, the CDR3 is TGCAGTGCTAGAGATACTTTGACAGGGTGGACTGAAGCTTTCTTT. This sequence encodes CSARDTLTGWTEAFF.

This clonotype was picked up a small number of times. J is TRBJ2-2 and V is TRBV4-2; TRBD2 is a possible D gene (5 bases). Deletions cut 1 base from V and 6 bases from J, with 12 bases between. The CDR3 has 15 residues. Germline lookup yields CDR1 LGHNA and CDR2 YNFKEQ. The CDR3 DNA follows: TGTGCCAGCAGCCAAGGGAGACTAAGGGCCGGGGAGCTGTTTTTT. Its protein product is CASSQGRLRAGELFF.

This clonotype turned up a few times. The chain uses TRBV6-1 and TRBJ1-3, with D unresolved. V was trimmed by 7 bases and J by 4 bases, leaving 17 bases between them. CDR3 length equals 15 residues. Germline lookup yields CDR1 MNHNS and CDR2 SASEGT. In DNA form, the CDR3 reads TGTGCCAGCACCTCGACCTCAGTCGGGGGAAACACCATATATTTT. Protein: CASTSTSVGGNTIYF.

This clonotype showed up just a few times. V gene TRBV28 combines with J gene TRBJ2-7, with TRBD1 as a possible D gene (6 bases). Germline CDR1 is MDHEN and CDR2 is SYDVKM. V was shortened by 4 bases and J by 2 bases, with 15 bases between the two germline ends. This CDR3 contains 15 residues. The CDR3 loop is CASSYTGSTTYEQYF. The CDR3 nucleotides read TGTGCCAGCAGTTACACAGGGTCTACTACCTACGAGCAGTACTTC. Filled out from reference TRBV28 and TRBJ2-7, the complete variable domain reads DVKVTQSSRYLVKRTGEKVFLECVQDMDHENMFWYRQDPGLGLRLIYFSYDVKMKEKGDIPEGYSVSREKKERFSLILESASTNQTSMYLCASSYTGSTTYEQYFGPGTRLTVT.

V is TRBV4-1 and J is TRBJ2-2; 9 bases match TRBD2. Trimming took 4 bases from V and 3 from J; bases not matched to a gene: 6. In germline, CDR1 is MGHRA, CDR2 YSYEKL. The CDR3 loop spans 16 amino acids. In DNA form, the CDR3 reads TGCGCCAGCAGCCTAAGACTAGCGGTCGACACCGGGGAGCTGTTTTTT. Translation gives CASSLRLAVDTGELFF.

This clonotype was recorded a few times. The chain has TRBV29-1 and TRBJ2-3, with a tentative D call TRBD1 (5 bases). The V and J ends lost 7 bases and 2 bases respectively, with 16 bases between them. Germline CDR1 SQVTM, CDR2 ANQGSEA. The CDR3 is made up of 14 amino acids. CDR3 bases: TGCAGCGGCGGTAGACAGAAAGTCACAGATACGCAGTATTTT. The encoded protein is CSGGRQKVTDTQYF.

This clonotype occurred once. A read error may produce the germline difference seen at one junction end. The gene calls are TRBV12-3 or TRBV12-4 and TRBJ1-4, with a possible D match to TRBD1 (5 bases). The CDR3 runs 15 residues. The CDR3 spells CARSSAPGRGEKLFF. The CDR3 DNA reads TGTGCCAGAAGTTCGGCCCCGGGGCGAGGTGAAAAACTGTTTTTT.

The chain employs TRBV18 and TRBJ1-2, with no clear D. Germline V gene sequence: CDR1 KGHSH, CDR2 LQKENI. Trimming took 4 bases from V and 2 from J, leaving 11 bases between them. The CDR3 totals 14 residues. The chain's CDR3 is CASSQSAGNYGYTF. CDR3 nucleotide sequence: TGTGCCAGCTCACAATCGGCCGGGAACTATGGCTACACCTTC.

J is TRBJ2-1 and V is TRBV20-1; the D is unclear. V gave up 0 bases and J gave up 8 bases, with 17 bases separating them. The CDR3 is 15 amino acids. Germline assignment: CDR1 DFQATT and CDR2 SNEGSKA (reference sequence). CDR3 in DNA: TGCAGTGCTAGAGATATGAATCCCTCGCGCCATGAGCAGTTCTTC. This sequence encodes CSARDMNPSRHEQFF.

V usage is TRBV4-3 and J usage is TRBJ2-1; D is unresolved. V lost 0 bases to trimming and J lost 2 bases, with 8 bases between them. Germline CDR1 is LGHNA and CDR2 is YSLEER. The CDR3 runs to 15 residues. This chain's CDR3 is CASSQDNAPYNEQFF. CDR3 sequence (DNA): TGCGCCAGCAGCCAAGATAATGCTCCCTACAATGAGCAGTTCTTC.

The chain couples TRBV5-4 to TRBJ1-1; maybe TRBD1 (6 bases). Trimming removed 4 bases at V and 4 bases at J, with 14 bases between. Germline loops: CDR1 SGHNT, CDR2 YYREEE (reference sequence). The CDR3 consists of 14 residues. CDR3 loop: CASSLQGWATEAFF. The CDR3 DNA follows: TGTGCCAGCAGCCTACAGGGTTGGGCCACTGAAGCTTTCTTT.